What follows describes a single T cell receptor (beta chain). The sample is drawn from a study of blood T cell repertoires in COVID-19. In the study overall: Acute-phase and convalescent COVID-19 samples originated in the United States, Italy and Spain. T cells, B-cell-depleted T cells, or PBMCs supplied cDNA or gDNA.

Germline loops: CDR1 SGHRS, CDR2 YFSETQ. V gave up 7 bases and J gave up 3 bases; unmatched junction bases: 13. The length of the CDR3 is 17 residues. TCRdb's table, derived via immunoSEQ multiplex PCR, lists solely in-frame clones and lacks some. The sample gives tens of thousands of clones, 88% of which show up once; around 4.9% is in the top ten. The V gene is TRBV5-1, the J gene TRBJ2-3; TRBD2 matches at 11 bases. This clonotype was sampled from a woman aged 80 or older with active COVID-19. Sequenced sample: peripheral blood. The CDR3 spells CASSPGTSGIGTDTQYF. The DNA of the CDR3 is TGCGCCAGCTCCCCCGGGACTAGCGGAATTGGGACAGATACGCAGTATTTT.